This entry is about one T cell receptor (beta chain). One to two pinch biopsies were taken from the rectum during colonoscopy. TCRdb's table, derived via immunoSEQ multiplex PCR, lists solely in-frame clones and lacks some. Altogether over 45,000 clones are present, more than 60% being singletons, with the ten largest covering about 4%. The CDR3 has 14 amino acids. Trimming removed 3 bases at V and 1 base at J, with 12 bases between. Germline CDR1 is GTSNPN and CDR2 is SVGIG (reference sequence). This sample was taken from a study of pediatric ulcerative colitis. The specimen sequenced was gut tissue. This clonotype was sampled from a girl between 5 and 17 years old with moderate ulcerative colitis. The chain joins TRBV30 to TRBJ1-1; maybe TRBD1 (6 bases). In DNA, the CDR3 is TGTGCCTGGAGCCTTGGGGGGGCGAACACTGAAGCTTTCTTT. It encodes CAWSLGGANTEAFF.